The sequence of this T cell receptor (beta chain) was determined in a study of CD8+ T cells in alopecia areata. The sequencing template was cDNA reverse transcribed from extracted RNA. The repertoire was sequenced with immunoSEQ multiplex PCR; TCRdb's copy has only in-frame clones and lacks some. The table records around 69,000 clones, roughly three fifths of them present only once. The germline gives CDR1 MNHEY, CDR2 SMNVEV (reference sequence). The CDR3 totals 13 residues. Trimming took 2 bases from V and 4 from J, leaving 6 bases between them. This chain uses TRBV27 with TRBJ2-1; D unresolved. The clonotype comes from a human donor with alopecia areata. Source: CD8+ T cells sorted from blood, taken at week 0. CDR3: CASSLASYNEQFF. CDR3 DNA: TGTGCCAGCAGTTTAGCTTCTTACAATGAGCAGTTCTTC.